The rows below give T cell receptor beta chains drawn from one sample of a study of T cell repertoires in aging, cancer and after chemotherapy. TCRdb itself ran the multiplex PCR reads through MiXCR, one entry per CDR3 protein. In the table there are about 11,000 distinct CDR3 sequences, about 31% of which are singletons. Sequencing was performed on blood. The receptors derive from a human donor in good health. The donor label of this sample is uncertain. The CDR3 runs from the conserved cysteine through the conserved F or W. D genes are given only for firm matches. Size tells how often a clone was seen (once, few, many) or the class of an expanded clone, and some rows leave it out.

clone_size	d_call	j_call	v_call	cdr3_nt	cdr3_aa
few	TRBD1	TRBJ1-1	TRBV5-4	TGTGCCAGCAGCTTGGGAGGACAGGGCGGAACTGAAGCTTTCTTT	CASSLGGQGGTEAFF
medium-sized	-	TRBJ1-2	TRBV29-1	TGCAGCGTTGAATATGGGGTCCAGGTCTATGGCTACACCTTC	CSVEYGVQVYGYTF
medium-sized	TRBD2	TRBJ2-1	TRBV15	TGTGCCACCAAGCTGGCACTAGCGGGAGGGTTTGAGCAGTTCTTC	CATKLALAGGFEQFF
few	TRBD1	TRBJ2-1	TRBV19	TGTGCCAGTAGCCTCGGACAGGGAATAACGGATGAGCAGTTCTTC	CASSLGQGITDEQFF
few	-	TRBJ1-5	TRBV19	TGTGCCAGTAGTGATCCGGGGTCGGGGCAACAGCAAAATCAGCCCCAGCATTTT	CASSDPGSGQQQNQPQHF
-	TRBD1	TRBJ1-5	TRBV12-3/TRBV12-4	TGTGCCAGCAGTCCCGCGACAGGGAATCAGCCCCAGCATTTT	CASSPATGNQPQHF
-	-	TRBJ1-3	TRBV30	TGTGCCTGGAACCCTGGAAACACCATATATTTT	CAWNPGNTIYF
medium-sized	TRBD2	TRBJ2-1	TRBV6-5	TGTGCCAGCAGTTACTCTCCGGGAGGGCGGAATGAGCAGTTCTTC	CASSYSPGGRNEQFF
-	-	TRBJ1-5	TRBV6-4	TGTGCCAGCAGCCCCGAAGGGACACCCAATCAGCCCCAGCATTTT	CASSPEGTPNQPQHF
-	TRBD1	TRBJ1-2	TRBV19	TGTGCCAGTAGTGCGGGCAGGGACAGGGGAAACTATTGCTACACCTTC	CASSAGRDRGNYCYTF
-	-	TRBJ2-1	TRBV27	TGTGCCAGCAGTTTATTAGGCAAGCTTAATCGAAATAACTACAATGAGCAGTTCTTC	CASSLLGKLNRNNYNEQFF
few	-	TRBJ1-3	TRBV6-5	TGTGGGACCGGGGTCTCTGGAAACACCATATATTTT	CGTGVSGNTIYF
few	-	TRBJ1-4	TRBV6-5	TGTGCCAGCAGAAGGGGATTTGGAGAAAAACTGTTTTTT	CASRRGFGEKLFF
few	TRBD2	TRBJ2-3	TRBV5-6	TGTGCCAGCTCGGGACTAGCGGGCGTTCGCACAGATACGCAGTATTTT	CASSGLAGVRTDTQYF
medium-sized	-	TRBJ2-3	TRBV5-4	TGTGCCAGCAGCTCTCGGGGCCCGGGGACGCAGTATTTT	CASSSRGPGTQYF
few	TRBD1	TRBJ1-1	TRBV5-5	TGTGCCAGCAGCCCGCCGACAGGGAGAGGCAACATGAACACTGAAGCTTTCTTT	CASSPPTGRGNMNTEAFF
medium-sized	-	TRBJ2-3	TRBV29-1	TGCAGCGTTGTAGTAGGGAGCCCAGATACGCAGTATTTT	CSVVVGSPDTQYF
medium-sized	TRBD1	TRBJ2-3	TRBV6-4	TGTGCCAGCAGTGACGGGACAGGGGGAGATACGCAGTATTTT	CASSDGTGGDTQYF
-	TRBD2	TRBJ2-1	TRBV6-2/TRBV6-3	TGTGCCAGCAGTTACTCGGGACTAGCGGGGATATACAATGAGCAGTTCTTC	CASSYSGLAGIYNEQFF
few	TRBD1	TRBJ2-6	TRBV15	TGTGCCACCAGCGCACCGGGACAGGGGAAATCTGGGGCCAACGTCCTGACTTTC	CATSAPGQGKSGANVLTF
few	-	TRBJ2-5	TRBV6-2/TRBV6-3	TGTGCCAGCAGAACGCAGGGGAGTTTGGGGACCCAGTACTTC	CASRTQGSLGTQYF
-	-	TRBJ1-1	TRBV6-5	TGTGCCAGCAGTTACTCGGAATTCGCGGAAGCTTTCTTT	CASSYSEFAEAFF
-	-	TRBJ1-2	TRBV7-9	TGTGCCAGCAGCGCAGGGACGGGTACCGGCTACACCTTC	CASSAGTGTGYTF
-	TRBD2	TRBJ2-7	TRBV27	TGTGCCAGCAGTAAACTAGCGGGGACCTACGAGCAGTACTTC	CASSKLAGTYEQYF
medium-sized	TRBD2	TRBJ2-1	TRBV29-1	TGCAGCGTTGAAAAGAAGGGCGGGGGGTTCGATGAGCAGTTCTTC	CSVEKKGGGFDEQFF
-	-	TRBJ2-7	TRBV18	TGTGCCAGCTCACCACCATCACCAGCGGGCAAAACCTACGAGCAGTACTTC	CASSPPSPAGKTYEQYF
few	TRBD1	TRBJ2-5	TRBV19	TGTGCCAGTAGTATATTGACAGGGGGGAGACAAGAGACCCAGTACTTC	CASSILTGGRQETQYF
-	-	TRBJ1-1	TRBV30	TGTGCCTGGACCCCCTTAGGGACTGAAGCTTTCTTT	CAWTPLGTEAFF
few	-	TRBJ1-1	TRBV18	TGTGCCAGCTCACCTGCGGGGGGACTGAACACTGAAGCTTTCTTT	CASSPAGGLNTEAFF
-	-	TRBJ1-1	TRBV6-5	TGTGCCAGCAGTTACTCTTGGACAGTCAACACTGAAGCTTTCTTT	CASSYSWTVNTEAFF
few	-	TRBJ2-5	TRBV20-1	TGCAGTGCTAGAGACGGGACCCCGGGAGAGACCCAGTACTTC	CSARDGTPGETQYF
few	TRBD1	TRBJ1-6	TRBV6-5	TGTGCCAGCAGTCAGGGACAGGGGTCCCCACATTCACCCCTCCACTTT	CASSQGQGSPHSPLHF
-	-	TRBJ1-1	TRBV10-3	TGTGCCATCTCCAGGGTGGGGAGGACTGAAGCTTTCTTT	CAISRVGRTEAFF
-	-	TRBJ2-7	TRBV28	TGTGCCAGCAGGGGTGTATTGGACGAGCAGTACTTC	CASRGVLDEQYF
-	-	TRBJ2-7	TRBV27	TGTGCCAGCAGTTTTAAGGGCTACGAGCAGTACTTC	CASSFKGYEQYF
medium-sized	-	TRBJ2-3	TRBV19	TGTGCCAGTAGGAACAGGGGCGGGGCAGATACGCAGTATTTT	CASRNRGGADTQYF
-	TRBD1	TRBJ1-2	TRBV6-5	TGTGCCAGCAGAGGGACCGGGACAGGGGAAGGATACACCTTC	CASRGTGTGEGYTF
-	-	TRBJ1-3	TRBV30	TGTGCCTGGAGTGTACCGGGGATCGAAAACACCATATATTTT	CAWSVPGIENTIYF
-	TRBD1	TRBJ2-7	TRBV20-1	TGCAGTGCCCGGGGACAGGGGGACTACTACGAGCAGTACTTC	CSARGQGDYYEQYF
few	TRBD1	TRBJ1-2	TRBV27	TGTGCCAGCAGCCACAGGGGGCCACCGTATGGCTACACCTTC	CASSHRGPPYGYTF
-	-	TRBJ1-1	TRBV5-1	TGCGCCAGCAGCATTAACTTGGGGCTGGGTGAAGCTTTCTTT	CASSINLGLGEAFF